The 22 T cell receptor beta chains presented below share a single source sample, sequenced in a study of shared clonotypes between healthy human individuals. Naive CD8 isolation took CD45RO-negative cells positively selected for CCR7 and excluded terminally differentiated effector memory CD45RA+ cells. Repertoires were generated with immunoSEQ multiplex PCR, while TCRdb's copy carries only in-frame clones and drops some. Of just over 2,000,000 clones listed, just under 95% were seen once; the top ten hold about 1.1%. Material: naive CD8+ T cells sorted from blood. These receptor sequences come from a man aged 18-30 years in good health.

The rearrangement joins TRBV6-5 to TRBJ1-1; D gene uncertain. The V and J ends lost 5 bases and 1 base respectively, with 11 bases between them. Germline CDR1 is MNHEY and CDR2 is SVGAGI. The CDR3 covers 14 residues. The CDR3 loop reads CASSQDVANTEAFF. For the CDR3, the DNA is TGTGCCAGCAGTCAGGACGTTGCGAACACTGAAGCTTTCTTT.

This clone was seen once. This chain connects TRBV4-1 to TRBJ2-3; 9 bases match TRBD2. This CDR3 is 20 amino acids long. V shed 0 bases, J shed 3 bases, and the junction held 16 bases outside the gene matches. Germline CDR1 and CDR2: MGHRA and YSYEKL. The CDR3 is CASSQDRGREGLFMTDTQYF. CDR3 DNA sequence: TGCGCCAGCAGCCAAGATCGAGGGCGGGAGGGCCTCTTTATGACAGATACGCAGTATTTT.

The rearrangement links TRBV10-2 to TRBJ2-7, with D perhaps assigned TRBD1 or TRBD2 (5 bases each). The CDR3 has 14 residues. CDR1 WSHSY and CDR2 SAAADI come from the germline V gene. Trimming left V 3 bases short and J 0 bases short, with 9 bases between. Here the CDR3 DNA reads TGCGCCAGCAGTGAAGGGACGGGCTCCTACGAGCAGTACTTC. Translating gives CASSEGTGSYEQYF.

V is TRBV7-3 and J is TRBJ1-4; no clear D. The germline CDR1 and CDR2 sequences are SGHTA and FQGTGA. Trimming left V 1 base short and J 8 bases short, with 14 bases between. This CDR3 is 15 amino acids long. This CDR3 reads CASSLREKGEEKLFF. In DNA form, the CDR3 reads TGTGCCAGCAGCTTAAGGGAAAAGGGAGAAGAAAAACTGTTTTTT.

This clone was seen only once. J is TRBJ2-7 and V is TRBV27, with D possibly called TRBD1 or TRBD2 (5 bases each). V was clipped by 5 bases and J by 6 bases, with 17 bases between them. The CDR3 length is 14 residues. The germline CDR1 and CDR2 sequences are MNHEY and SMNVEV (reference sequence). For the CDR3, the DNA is TGTGCCAGCAGTCTCCGGGATCTTGGGGGCGAGCAGTACTTC. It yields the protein CASSLRDLGGEQYF.

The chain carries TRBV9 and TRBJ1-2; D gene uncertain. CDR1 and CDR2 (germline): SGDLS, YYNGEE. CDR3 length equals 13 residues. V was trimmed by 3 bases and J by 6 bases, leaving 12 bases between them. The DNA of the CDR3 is TGTGCCAGCAGCGGGGCCCCCGTGGATGGCTACACCTTC. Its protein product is CASSGAPVDGYTF.

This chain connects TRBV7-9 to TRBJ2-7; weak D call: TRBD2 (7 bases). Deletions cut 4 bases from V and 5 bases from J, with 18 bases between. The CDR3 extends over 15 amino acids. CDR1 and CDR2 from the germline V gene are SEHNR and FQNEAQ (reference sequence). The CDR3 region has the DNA TGTGCCAGCAGCTCGAACAGGGAGGGTACGCACGAGCAGTACTTC. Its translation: CASSSNREGTHEQYF.

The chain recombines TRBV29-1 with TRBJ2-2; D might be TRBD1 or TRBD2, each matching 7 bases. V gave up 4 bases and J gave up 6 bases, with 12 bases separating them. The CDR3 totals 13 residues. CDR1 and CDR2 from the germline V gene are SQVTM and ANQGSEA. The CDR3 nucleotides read TGCAGCGTTGTGCAGGGGGGGCCCGGGGAGCTGTTTTTT. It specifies CSVVQGGPGELFF.

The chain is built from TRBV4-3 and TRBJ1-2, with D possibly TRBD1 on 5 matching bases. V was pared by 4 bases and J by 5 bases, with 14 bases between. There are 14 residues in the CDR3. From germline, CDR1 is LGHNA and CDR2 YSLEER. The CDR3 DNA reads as TGCGCCAGCAGCCCACTTGAGGGGATGTATGGCTACACCTTC. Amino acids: CASSPLEGMYGYTF.

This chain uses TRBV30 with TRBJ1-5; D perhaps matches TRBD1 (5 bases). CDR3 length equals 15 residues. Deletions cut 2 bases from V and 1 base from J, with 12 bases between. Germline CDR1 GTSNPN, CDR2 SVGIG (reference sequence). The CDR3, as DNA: TGTGCCTGGAGTTCAGGGTTGGCGAGCAATCAGCCCCAGCATTTT. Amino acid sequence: CAWSSGLASNQPQHF.

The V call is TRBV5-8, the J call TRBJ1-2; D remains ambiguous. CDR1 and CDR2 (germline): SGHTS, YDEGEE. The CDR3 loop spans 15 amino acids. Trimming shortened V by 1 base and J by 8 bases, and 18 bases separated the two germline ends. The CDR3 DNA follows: TGTGCCAGCAGCTTGTTGGCGGACTATATACGGGGCTACACCTTC. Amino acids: CASSLLADYIRGYTF.

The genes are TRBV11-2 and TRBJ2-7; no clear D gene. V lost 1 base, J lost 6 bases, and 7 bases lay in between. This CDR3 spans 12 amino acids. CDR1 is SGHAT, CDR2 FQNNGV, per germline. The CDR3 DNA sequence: TGTGCCAGCAGCTTAGCTGACACCGAGCAGTACTTC. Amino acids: CASSLADTEQYF.

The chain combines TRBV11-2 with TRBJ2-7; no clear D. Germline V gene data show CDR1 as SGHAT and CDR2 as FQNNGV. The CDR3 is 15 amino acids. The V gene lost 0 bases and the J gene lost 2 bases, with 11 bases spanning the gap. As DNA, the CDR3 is TGTGCCAGCAGCTTAGATCAATCGCTACCCTACGAGCAGTACTTC. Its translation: CASSLDQSLPYEQYF.

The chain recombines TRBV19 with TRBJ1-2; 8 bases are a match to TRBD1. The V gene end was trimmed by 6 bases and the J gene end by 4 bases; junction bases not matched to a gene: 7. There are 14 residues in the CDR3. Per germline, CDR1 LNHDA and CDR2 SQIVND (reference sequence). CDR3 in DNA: TGTGCCAGTAGGGGCAGGGGGCAAATCTATGGCTACACCTTC. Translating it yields CASRGRGQIYGYTF.

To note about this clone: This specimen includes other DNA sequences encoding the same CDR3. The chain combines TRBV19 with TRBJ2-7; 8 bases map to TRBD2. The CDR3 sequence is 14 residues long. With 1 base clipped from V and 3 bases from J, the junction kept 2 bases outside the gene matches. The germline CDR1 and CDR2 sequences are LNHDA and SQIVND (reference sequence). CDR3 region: CASSIGTSGYEQYF. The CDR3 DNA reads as TGTGCCAGTAGTATAGGTACTAGCGGCTACGAGCAGTACTTC.

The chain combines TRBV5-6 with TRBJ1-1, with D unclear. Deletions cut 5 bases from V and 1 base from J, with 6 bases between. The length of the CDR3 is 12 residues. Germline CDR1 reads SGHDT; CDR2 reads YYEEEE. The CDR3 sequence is CASRVENTEAFF. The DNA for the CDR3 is TGTGCCAGCAGAGTAGAGAACACTGAAGCTTTCTTT.

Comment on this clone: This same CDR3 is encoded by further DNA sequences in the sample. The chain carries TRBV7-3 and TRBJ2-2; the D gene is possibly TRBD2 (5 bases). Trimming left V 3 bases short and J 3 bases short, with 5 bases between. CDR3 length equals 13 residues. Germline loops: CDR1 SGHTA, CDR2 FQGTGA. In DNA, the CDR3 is TGTGCCAGCAGCTTCGGGGACACCGGGGAGCTGTTTTTT. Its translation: CASSFGDTGELFF.

CDR3 nucleotides: TGTGCCAGCAGTGAAAATTGGGACAGGGAAGGCGAGCAGTACTTC. Translation: CASSENWDREGEQYF. The chain recombines TRBV6-1 with TRBJ2-7; 9 bases are shared with TRBD1. Trimming cost V 2 bases and J 6 bases; bases outside gene matches: 8. This CDR3 spans 15 amino acids. Germline CDR1 and CDR2: MNHNS and SASEGT.

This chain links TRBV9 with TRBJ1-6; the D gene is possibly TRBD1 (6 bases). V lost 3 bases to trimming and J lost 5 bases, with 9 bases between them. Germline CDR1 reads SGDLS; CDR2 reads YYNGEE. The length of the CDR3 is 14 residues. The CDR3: CASSDGQHNSPLHF. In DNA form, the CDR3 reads TGTGCCAGCAGCGACGGACAGCATAATTCACCCCTCCACTTT. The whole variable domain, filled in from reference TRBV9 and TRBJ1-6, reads DSGVTQTPKHLITATGQRVTLRCSPRSGDLSVYWYQQSLDQGLQFLIQYYNGEERAKGNILERFSAQQFPDLHSELNLSSLELGDSALYFCASSDGQHNSPLHFGNGTRLTVT.

Written as DNA, the CDR3 is TGCGCCAGCAGCCAGGACAGATTCTACACCTTC. This gives the protein CASSQDRFYTF. The chain is built from TRBV4-1 and TRBJ1-2, with D perhaps matching TRBD1 (6 bases). The germline V gene has CDR1 MGHRA and CDR2 YSYEKL. This CDR3 spans 11 amino acids. V was trimmed by 3 bases and J by 10 bases, leaving 9 bases between them.

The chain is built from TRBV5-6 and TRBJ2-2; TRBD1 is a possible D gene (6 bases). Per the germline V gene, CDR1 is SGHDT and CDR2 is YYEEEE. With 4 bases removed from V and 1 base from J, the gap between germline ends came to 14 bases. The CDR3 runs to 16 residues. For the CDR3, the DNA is TGTGCCAGCAGCCCCCACCCGGGACAGAACACCGGGGAGCTGTTTTTT. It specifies CASSPHPGQNTGELFF.

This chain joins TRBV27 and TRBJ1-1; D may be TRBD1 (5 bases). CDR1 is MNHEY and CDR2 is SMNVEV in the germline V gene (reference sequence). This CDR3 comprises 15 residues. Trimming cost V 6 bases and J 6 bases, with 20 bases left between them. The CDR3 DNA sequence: TGTGCCAGCAGCCTGCAGGAGGGACCCCGGCCTGAAGCTTTCTTT. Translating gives CASSLQEGPRPEAFF.